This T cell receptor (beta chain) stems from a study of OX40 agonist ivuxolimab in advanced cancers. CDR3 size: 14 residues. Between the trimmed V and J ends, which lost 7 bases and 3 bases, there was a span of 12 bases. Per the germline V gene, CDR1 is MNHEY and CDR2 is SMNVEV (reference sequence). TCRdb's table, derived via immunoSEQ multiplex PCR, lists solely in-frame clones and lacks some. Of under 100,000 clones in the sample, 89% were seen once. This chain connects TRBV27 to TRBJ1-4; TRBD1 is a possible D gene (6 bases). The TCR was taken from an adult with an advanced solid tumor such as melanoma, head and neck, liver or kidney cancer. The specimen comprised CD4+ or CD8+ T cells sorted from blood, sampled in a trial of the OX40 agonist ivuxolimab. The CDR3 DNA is TGTGCCAGCAAGGGGGGCTCCGCTAATGAAAAACTGTTTTTT. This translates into CASKGGSANEKLFF. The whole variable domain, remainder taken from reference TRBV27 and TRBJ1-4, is EAQVTQNPRYLITVTGKKLTVTCSQNMNHEYMSWYRQDPGLGLRQIYYSMNVEVTDKGDVPEGYKVSRKEKRNFPLILESPSPNQTSLYFCASKGGSANEKLFFGSGTQLSVL.